The source of this T cell receptor beta chain is a study of identical twins. Study findings and constraints: Conclusions relied on cross-sectional statistical analysis, not following the same donors. Out-of-frame sharing of TCR alpha in monozygotic twins was underestimated by models.

cDNA carried unique molecular identifiers, and a universal primer site was added by template switching. A single record per CDR3 protein comes from TCRdb applying MiXCR to the 5' RACE reads. The sample has approximately 300,000 distinct CDR3 sequences; roughly 9.7% are singletons. Regarding this clonotype: Its antigen is unidentified.

The donor group consisted entirely of healthy Caucasians. The sample was also linked to a second study, of yellow fever vaccine responses in identical twins.

Input material: CD8+ T cells sorted from blood. This TCR derives from a young woman in good health.

The CDR3 DNA follows: TGTGCCAGCAGTTTAGCCCGGGGCACTGAAGCTTTCTTT. As protein: CASSLARGTEAFF. V and J are TRBV27 and TRBJ1-1; D unclear. This CDR3 region has 13 residues. Trimming took off 2 bases at V and 4 bases at J, with 8 bases between the two ends. In germline, CDR1 is MNHEY, CDR2 SMNVEV (reference sequence).